This T cell receptor beta chain is drawn from a study of post-analysis software for immune sequencing data. Findings and limits, study-wide: Significantly lower normalized Chao1 diversity was found in patients with multiple sclerosis relative to controls. A handful of TRBV segments were significantly more frequent in patients than in controls. TRBV5-6, TRBV5-1 and TRBV20-1 were among these segments.

V lost 8 bases to trimming and J lost 7 bases, with 14 bases between them. The CDR3 has 12 amino acids. Looked up from germline, CDR1 is MDHEN and CDR2 is SYDVKM. The TCR beta cDNA libraries contained unique molecular identifiers. Each CDR3 protein is one row after TCRdb ran MiXCR on the PCR reads. The sample records around 200,000 distinct CDR3 sequences, around 30% being singletons. This clonotype was picked up a small number of times. Antigen unknown. Sequencing was carried out using blood. This chain links TRBV28 with TRBJ1-2, with D possibly being TRBD1 (6 bases). The receptor was isolated from a girl aged 2 to 17 with multiple sclerosis. CDR3 protein: CASLVTGTGYTF. The CDR3 DNA is TGTGCCAGCCTTGTCACAGGGACTGGCTACACCTTC.